The rows below give T cell receptor beta chains drawn from one sample of a study of shared clonotypes between healthy human individuals. Only in-frame clones appear in the TCRdb table, and some are missing; sequencing was by immunoSEQ multiplex PCR. The sample records roughly 1 million clones, about 75% being singletons. The sequencing input was memory CD4+ T cells sorted from blood. These receptor sequences come from a man between 18 and 35 years old in good health. Both conserved end residues are part of each CDR3. Each record gives: V gene, J gene, D gene, clone size, CDR3 protein, CDR3 DNA. The D gene is left open where the match is weak. The size field is filled for only some rows; it gives once, few, many or a size class.

TRBV28	TRBJ1-4	.	.	CASTGQTNEKLFF	TGTGCCAGCACAGGACAAACTAATGAAAAACTGTTTTTT
TRBV9	TRBJ2-2	TRBD1	.	CASSAMGTGGTGELFF	TGTGCCAGCAGCGCAATGGGAACAGGGGGGACCGGGGAGCTGTTTTTT
TRBV7-9	TRBJ2-3	.	.	CASSLGPVADTQYF	TGTGCCAGCAGCTTAGGGCCAGTGGCGGATACGCAGTATTTT
TRBV18	TRBJ2-1	.	.	CASSPQGGPNEQFF	TGTGCCAGCTCACCACAGGGCGGTCCCAATGAGCAGTTCTTC
TRBV30	TRBJ1-2	TRBD1	.	CAWSAGGGYGYTF	TGTGCCTGGAGTGCAGGGGGAGGTTATGGCTACACCTTC
TRBV7-2	TRBJ2-2	.	few	CASSFGLLASTGELFF	TGTGCCAGCAGCTTCGGGTTACTAGCCTCCACCGGGGAGCTGTTTTTT
TRBV27	TRBJ2-7	.	.	CARTKAAYRFLSYEQYF	TGTGCCAGGACCAAAGCTGCGTACAGGTTTCTATCCTACGAGCAGTACTTC
TRBV7-6	TRBJ2-1	TRBD2	.	CASSDEAGHNEQFF	TGTGCCAGCAGCGACGAAGCGGGGCACAATGAGCAGTTCTTC
TRBV11-3	TRBJ2-1	TRBD2	.	CASSLKGLGYNEQFF	TGTGCCAGCAGCTTAAAGGGACTAGGGTACAATGAGCAGTTCTTC
TRBV2	TRBJ2-5	TRBD1	.	CASSVRDRGYF	TGTGCCAGCAGTGTTAGGGACAGGGGGTACTTC
TRBV5-1	TRBJ1-1	.	.	CASSLVKRPESSSTEAFF	TGCGCCAGCAGCTTGGTCAAGAGACCTGAGAGTTCGAGCACTGAAGCTTTCTTT
TRBV6-1	TRBJ1-6	.	.	CASKGSNSPLHF	TGTGCCAGCAAGGGGAGTAATTCACCCCTCCACTTT
TRBV30	TRBJ1-5	.	few	CAWSGSNQPQHF	TGTGCCTGGTCCGGAAGCAATCAGCCCCAGCATTTT
TRBV5-6	TRBJ2-1	TRBD2	few	CASSPGLAGGYENEQFF	TGTGCCAGCAGCCCCGGACTAGCGGGAGGGTATGAAAACGAGCAGTTCTTC
TRBV30	TRBJ2-7	.	.	CAWSSYSYEQYF	TGTGCCTGGAGTTCCTACTCGTACGAGCAGTACTTC
TRBV10-2	TRBJ1-2	.	few	CASSDPRPLENGYTF	TGCGCCAGCAGTGACCCAAGACCCCTAGAGAATGGCTACACCTTC
TRBV5-6	TRBJ1-1	.	once	CASSPETGKNTEAFF	TGTGCCAGCAGCCCCGAGACAGGAAAAAACACTGAAGCTTTCTTT
TRBV7-6	TRBJ2-5	TRBD2	.	CASSLLAVQETQYF	TGTGCCAGCAGCTTACTAGCGGTTCAAGAGACCCAGTACTTC
TRBV2	TRBJ2-1	.	.	CASRPPLPYNEQFF	TGTGCCAGCAGGCCCCCACTCCCCTACAATGAGCAGTTCTTC
TRBV5-1	TRBJ2-5	TRBD1	.	CASSFFPGQQETQYF	TGCGCCAGCAGCTTCTTCCCGGGACAGCAAGAGACCCAGTACTTC
TRBV6-6	TRBJ1-4	TRBD1	few	CASTTRLGQGNEKLFF	TGTGCCAGCACCACTCGCCTGGGACAGGGAAATGAAAAACTGTTTTTT
TRBV7-9	TRBJ2-7	TRBD1	.	CASSLMGQGAHEQYF	TGTGCCAGCAGCTTAATGGGGCAGGGGGCCCACGAGCAGTACTTC
TRBV6-1	TRBJ2-3	.	few	CASSELDTQYF	TGTGCCAGCAGTGAACTAGATACGCAGTATTTT
TRBV10-3	TRBJ1-2	.	few	CAISDGTLGGYTF	TGTGCCATCAGCGACGGGACCCTGGGGGGCTACACCTTC
TRBV30	TRBJ2-2	.	.	CAWSVPGTFTGELFF	TGTGCCTGGAGTGTACCCGGGACATTCACCGGGGAGCTGTTTTTT
TRBV7-9	TRBJ1-5	TRBD1	.	CASPGQGEESNQPQHF	TGTGCCAGCCCGGGACAGGGGGAGGAAAGCAATCAGCCCCAGCATTTT
TRBV12-5	TRBJ2-7	.	.	CASGFGPQGGNEQYF	TGTGCTAGTGGTTTCGGTCCCCAGGGGGGGAACGAGCAGTACTTC
TRBV5-1	TRBJ2-5	.	.	CASSFSKGSGETQYF	TGCGCCAGCAGCTTTTCCAAGGGCTCCGGGGAGACCCAGTACTTC
TRBV28	TRBJ1-2	.	.	CASSLNRESGYTF	TGTGCCAGCAGTCTAAACAGGGAAAGTGGCTACACCTTC
TRBV4-1	TRBJ2-7	TRBD1	.	CASSQGQGIGHPYEQYF	TGCGCCAGCAGCCAAGGACAGGGGATCGGCCATCCTTACGAGCAGTACTTC
TRBV10-1	TRBJ2-5	.	.	CASRDSDSETQYF	TGCGCCAGCAGGGACAGCGATAGTGAGACCCAGTACTTC
TRBV11-2	TRBJ1-3	.	few	CASSPQRTLGNTIYF	TGTGCCAGCAGCCCTCAGAGGACCCTTGGAAACACCATATATTTT
TRBV5-4	TRBJ1-1	TRBD1	few	CASSVDRVDTEAFF	TGTGCCAGCAGCGTTGACAGGGTGGACACTGAAGCTTTCTTT
TRBV6-5	TRBJ1-1	.	.	CASSYVGMNTEAFF	TGTGCCAGCAGTTACGTCGGAATGAACACTGAAGCTTTCTTT
TRBV21-1	TRBJ2-1	.	.	CASSSWDRGRSTGEQFF	TGTGCCAGCAGCAGCTGGGACAGGGGGCGATCAACTGGTGAGCAGTTCTTC
TRBV21-1	TRBJ1-3	.	.	CASSNSATASF	TGTGCCAGCAGCAATTCGGCAACAGCTAGTTTT
TRBV5-1	TRBJ2-3	TRBD2	.	CASSLAGGTSTDTQYF	TGCGCCAGCAGCTTGGCGGGGGGGACTAGCACAGATACGCAGTATTTT
TRBV28	TRBJ2-3	TRBD1	few	CASSLSGQGAASTDTQYF	TGTGCCAGCAGTTTATCTGGGCAGGGGGCGGCTAGCACAGATACGCAGTATTTT
TRBV14	TRBJ2-3	.	.	CASSQGGDTQYF	TGTGCCAGCAGCCAAGGAGGGGATACGCAGTATTTT
TRBV7-9	TRBJ2-5	.	few	CASSPLDQETQYF	TGTGCCAGCAGCCCCTTGGATCAAGAGACCCAGTACTTC
TRBV29-1	TRBJ1-6	TRBD1	.	CSVDADRVGRWNSPLHF	TGCAGCGTTGACGCGGACAGGGTAGGTCGGTGGAATTCACCCCTCCACTTT
TRBV19	TRBJ2-7	.	few	CASSWRMSSYEQYF	TGTGCCAGTAGTTGGCGGATGAGCTCCTACGAGCAGTACTTC
TRBV5-1	TRBJ1-4	TRBD1	.	CASSYRDRGEKLFF	TGCGCCAGCAGCTACCGGGACAGGGGCGAAAAACTGTTTTTT
TRBV5-6	TRBJ2-1	TRBD1	.	CASSPQGQGLAEQFF	TGTGCCAGCAGCCCCCAGGGACAGGGGCTAGCTGAGCAGTTCTTC
TRBV2	TRBJ2-1	.	many	CASTREAPAAYNEQFF	TGTGCCAGCACCAGGGAGGCTCCTGCGGCCTACAATGAGCAGTTCTTC
TRBV5-6	TRBJ2-3	.	.	CASSDTDTQYF	TGTGCCAGCAGCGACACAGATACGCAGTATTTT